This T cell receptor (beta chain) was documented in a study of cytomegalovirus exposure and HLA in healthy donors. The wider study: When over 300 donors were genotyped, roughly four fifths of them were found to fall in the Caucasian-associated ancestry cluster.

With regard to this clone: Its specificity is unknown.

Amplification used 60 Vbeta primers and 13 Jbeta primers. The protocol was immunoSEQ multiplex PCR, while the TCRdb copy is restricted to in-frame clones and leaves out a portion. This table has some 90,000 clones, 65% appearing once. Trimming left V 1 base short and J 9 bases short, with 15 bases between. Germline assignment: CDR1 MNHNS and CDR2 SASEGT. This CDR3 comprises 14 residues. Study-wide findings and caveats: Associated with HLA alleles at 0.05 false discovery rate in a later analysis were about 17,000 TCR beta sequences. Analyzed later, association rates of TCRs varied across HLA loci, with DRB1 most and HLA-C fewest.

This chain links TRBV6-1 with TRBJ1-2; maybe TRBD1 (6 bases). The sequencing sample was made of PBMCs. The TCR originated in a boy aged 5 to 17 in good health and CMV-seropositive. This CDR3 is CASSEGETGRSYTF. CDR3 nucleotides: TGTGCCAGCAGTGAAGGGGAAACAGGGAGAAGCTACACCTTC.